This T cell receptor beta chain was sequenced during a study of Ad26.COV2.S vaccination and SARS-CoV-2 variants. About the study: Participants got Ad26.COV2.S intramuscularly, once or twice 56 days apart.

This clone is a singleton in its sample. Its matching antigen is unknown. Study-wide findings and caveats: Using TCR breadth and depth analyses may have led to underestimated total T cell responses.

As to treatment: about 20 received Ad26.COV2.S at low or high dose, single or two shots; several received placebo; per-sample allocation not given. Sampling was done on day 63 after the first vaccine or placebo injection. This vaccine is an Ad26 vector that expresses the Wuhan-strain SARS-CoV-2 spike. The assay was immunoSEQ multiplex PCR, and TCRdb's table has in-frame clones only and misses some. The data show about 390,000 clones, with about 92% seen just once and approximately 1.6% held by the top ten. Per germline, CDR1 SNHLY and CDR2 FYNNEI. J was trimmed by 4 bases and V by 7 bases; bases with no gene match: 5. This CDR3 region has 14 residues.

The input for sequencing was peripheral blood, taken in a trial of Ad26.COV2.S vaccine versus placebo. V is TRBV2 and J is TRBJ2-7, with 12 bases that match TRBD2. This TCR was recovered from a person aged 18-65 years who received the Ad26.COV2.S COVID-19 vaccine or a placebo. This CDR3 reads CASIVGLAGYEQYF. The CDR3 DNA sequence: TGTGCCAGCATTGTGGGACTAGCGGGTTACGAGCAGTACTTC.